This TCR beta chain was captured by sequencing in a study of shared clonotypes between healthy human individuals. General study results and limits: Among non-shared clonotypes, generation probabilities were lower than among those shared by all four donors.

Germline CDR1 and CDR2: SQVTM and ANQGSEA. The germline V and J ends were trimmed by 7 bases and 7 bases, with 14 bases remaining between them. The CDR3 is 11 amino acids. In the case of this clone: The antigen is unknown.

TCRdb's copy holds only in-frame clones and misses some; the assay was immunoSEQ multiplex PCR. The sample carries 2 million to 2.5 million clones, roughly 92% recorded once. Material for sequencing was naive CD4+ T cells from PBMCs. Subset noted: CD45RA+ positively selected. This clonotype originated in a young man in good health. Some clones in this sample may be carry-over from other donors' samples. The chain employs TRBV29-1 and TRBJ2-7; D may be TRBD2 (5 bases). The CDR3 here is CSAKIRGEQYF. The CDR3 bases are TGCAGCGCCAAGATCCGAGGGGAGCAGTACTTC.